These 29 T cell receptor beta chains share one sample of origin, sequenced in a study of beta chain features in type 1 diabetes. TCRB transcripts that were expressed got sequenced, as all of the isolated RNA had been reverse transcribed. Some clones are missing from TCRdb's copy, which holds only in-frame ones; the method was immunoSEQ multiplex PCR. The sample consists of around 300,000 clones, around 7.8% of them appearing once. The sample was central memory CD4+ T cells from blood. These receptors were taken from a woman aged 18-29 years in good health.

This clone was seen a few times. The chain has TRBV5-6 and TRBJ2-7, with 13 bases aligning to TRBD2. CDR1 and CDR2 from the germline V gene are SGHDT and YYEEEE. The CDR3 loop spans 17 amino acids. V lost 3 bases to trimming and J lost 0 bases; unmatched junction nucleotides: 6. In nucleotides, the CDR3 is TGTGCCAGCAGCTCATGGACTAGCGGGAGCCCCTCCTACGAGCAGTACTTC. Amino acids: CASSSWTSGSPSYEQYF.

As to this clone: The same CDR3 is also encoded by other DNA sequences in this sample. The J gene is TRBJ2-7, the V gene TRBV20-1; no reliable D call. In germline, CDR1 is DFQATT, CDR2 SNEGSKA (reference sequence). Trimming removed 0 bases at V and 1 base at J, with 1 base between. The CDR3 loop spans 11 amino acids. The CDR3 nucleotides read TGCAGTGCTAGAGATTCCTACGAGCAGTACTTC. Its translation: CSARDSYEQYF.

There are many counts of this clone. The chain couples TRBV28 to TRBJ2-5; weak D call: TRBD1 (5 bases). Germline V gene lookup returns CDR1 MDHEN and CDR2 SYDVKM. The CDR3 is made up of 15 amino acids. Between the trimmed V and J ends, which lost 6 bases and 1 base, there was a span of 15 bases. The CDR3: CASSPPDSLQETQYF. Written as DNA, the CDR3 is TGTGCCAGCAGCCCTCCCGACAGCCTCCAAGAGACCCAGTACTTC.

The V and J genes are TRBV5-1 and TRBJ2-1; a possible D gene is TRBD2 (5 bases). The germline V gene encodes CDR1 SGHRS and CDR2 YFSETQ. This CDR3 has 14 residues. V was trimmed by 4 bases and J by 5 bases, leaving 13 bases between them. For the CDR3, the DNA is TGCGCCAGCAGCCGGGGAGATGGCCACAATGAGCAGTTCTTC. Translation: CASSRGDGHNEQFF.

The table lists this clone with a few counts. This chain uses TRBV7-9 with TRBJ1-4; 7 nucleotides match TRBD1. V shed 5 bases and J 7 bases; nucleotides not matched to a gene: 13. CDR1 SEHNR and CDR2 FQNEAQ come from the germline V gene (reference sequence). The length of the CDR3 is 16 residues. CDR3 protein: CASSPPGGRSIEKLFF. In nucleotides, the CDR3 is TGTGCCAGCAGCCCTCCAGGGGGTCGGAGTATTGAAAAACTGTTTTTT.

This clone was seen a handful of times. As DNA, the CDR3 is TGTGCCAGCAGTTTAGGAGCGGGAGTTTCGCCAAACAATGAGCAGTTCTTC. It codes for CASSLGAGVSPNNEQFF. The chain is built from TRBV7-3 and TRBJ2-1; 8 nucleotides line up with TRBD2. V dropped 6 bases and J dropped 5; count of bases not matched to a gene: 15. CDR3 length: 17 amino acids. Germline V lookup: CDR1 SGHTA, CDR2 FQGTGA.

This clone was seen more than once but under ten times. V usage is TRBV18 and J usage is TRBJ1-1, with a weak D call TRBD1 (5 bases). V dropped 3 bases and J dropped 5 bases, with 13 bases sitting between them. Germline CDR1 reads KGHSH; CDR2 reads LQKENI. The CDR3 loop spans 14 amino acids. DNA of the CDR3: TGTGCCAGCTCACCTAAACAGTGGGGGACTGAAGCTTTCTTT. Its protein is CASSPKQWGTEAFF. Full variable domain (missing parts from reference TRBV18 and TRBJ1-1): NAGVMQNPRHLVRRRGQEARLRCSPMKGHSHVYWYRQLPEEGLKFMVYLQKENIIDESGMPKERFSAEFPKEGPSILRIQQVVRGDSAAYFCASSPKQWGTEAFFGQGTRLTVV.

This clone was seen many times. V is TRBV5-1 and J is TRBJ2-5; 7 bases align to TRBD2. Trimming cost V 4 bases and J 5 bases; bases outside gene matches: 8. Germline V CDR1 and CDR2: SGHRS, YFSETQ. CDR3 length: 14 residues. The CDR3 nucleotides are TGCGCCAGCAGCCCCGCGGGACTATTCGAGACCCAGTACTTC. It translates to CASSPAGLFETQYF. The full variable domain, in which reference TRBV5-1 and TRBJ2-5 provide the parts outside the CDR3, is KAGVTQTPRYLIKTRGQQVTLSCSPISGHRSVSWYQQTPGQGLQFLFEYFSETQRNKGNFPGRFSGRQFSNSRSEMNVSTLELGDSALYLCASSPAGLFETQYFGPGTRLLVL.

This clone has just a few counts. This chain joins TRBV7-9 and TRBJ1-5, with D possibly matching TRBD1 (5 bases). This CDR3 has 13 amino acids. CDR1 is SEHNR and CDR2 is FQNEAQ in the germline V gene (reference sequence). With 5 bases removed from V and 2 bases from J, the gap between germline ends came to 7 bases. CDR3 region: CASSEGGNQPQHF. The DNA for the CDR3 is TGTGCCAGCAGCGAAGGGGGCAATCAGCCCCAGCATTTT.

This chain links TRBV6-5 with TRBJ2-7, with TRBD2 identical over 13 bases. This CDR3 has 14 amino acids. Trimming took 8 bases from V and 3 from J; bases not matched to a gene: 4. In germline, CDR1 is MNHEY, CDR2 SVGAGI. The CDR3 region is CASRRTSGGYEQYV. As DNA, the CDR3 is TGTGCCAGCCGCCGGACTAGCGGGGGCTACGAGCAGTACGTC.

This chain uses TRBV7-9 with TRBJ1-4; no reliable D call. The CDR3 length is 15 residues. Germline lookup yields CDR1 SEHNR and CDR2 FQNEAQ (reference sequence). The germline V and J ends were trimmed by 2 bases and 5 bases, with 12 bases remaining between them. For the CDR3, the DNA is TGTGCCAGCAGCTTAAGCGCGGGCGGGAATGAAAAACTGTTTTTT. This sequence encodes CASSLSAGGNEKLFF.

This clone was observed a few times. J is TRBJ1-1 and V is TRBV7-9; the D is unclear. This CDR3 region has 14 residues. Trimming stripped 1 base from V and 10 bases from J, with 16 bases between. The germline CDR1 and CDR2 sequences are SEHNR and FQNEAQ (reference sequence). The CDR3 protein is CASSLVGRPEVAFF. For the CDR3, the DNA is TGTGCCAGCAGCTTAGTAGGTCGTCCCGAGGTAGCTTTCTTT.

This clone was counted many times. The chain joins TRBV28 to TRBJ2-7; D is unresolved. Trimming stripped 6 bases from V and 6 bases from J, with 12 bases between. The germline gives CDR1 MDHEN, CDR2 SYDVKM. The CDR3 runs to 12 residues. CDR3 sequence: CASSAPWGEQYV. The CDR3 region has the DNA TGTGCCAGCAGCGCGCCTTGGGGCGAGCAGTACGTC.

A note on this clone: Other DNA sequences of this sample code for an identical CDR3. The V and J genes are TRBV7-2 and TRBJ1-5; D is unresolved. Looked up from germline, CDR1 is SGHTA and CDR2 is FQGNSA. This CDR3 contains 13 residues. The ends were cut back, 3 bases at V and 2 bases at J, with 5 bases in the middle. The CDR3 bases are TGTGCCAGCAGCTTGAGGGGCAATCAGCCCCAGCATTTT. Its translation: CASSLRGNQPQHF.

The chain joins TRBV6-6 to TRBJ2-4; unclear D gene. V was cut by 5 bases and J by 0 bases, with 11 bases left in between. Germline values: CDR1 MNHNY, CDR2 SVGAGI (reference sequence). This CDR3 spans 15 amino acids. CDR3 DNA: TGTGCCAGCAGTGATGAGGATGGAGCCAAAAACATTCAGTACTTC. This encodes CASSDEDGAKNIQYF.

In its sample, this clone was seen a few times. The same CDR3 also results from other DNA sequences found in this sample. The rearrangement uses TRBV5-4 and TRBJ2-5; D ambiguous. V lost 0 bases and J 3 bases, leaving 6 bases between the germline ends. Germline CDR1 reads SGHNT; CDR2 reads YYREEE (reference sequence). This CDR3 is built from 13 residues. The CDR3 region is CASSLDSKETQYF. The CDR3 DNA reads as TGTGCCAGCAGCTTGGACTCTAAAGAGACCCAGTACTTC.

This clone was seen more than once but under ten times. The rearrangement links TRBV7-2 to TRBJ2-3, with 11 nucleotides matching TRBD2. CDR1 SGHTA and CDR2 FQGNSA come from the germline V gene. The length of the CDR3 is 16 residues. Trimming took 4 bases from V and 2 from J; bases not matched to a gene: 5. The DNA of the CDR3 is TGTGCCAGCAGCTCTCCTAGCGGGGGGAACACAGATACGCAGTATTTT. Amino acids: CASSSPSGGNTDTQYF.

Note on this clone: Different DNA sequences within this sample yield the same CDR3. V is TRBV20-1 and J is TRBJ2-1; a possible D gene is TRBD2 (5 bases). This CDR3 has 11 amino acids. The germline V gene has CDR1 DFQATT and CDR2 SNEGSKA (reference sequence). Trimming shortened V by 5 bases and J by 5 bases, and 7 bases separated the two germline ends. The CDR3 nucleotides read TGCAGTGCTGGAGGCAACAATGAGCAGTTCTTC. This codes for CSAGGNNEQFF.

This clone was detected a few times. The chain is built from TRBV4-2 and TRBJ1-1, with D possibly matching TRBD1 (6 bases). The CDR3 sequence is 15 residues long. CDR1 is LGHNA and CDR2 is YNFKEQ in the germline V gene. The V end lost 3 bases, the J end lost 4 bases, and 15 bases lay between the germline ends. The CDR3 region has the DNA TGTGCCAGCAGCCACCGGGGGGGGCCGACCACTGAAGCTTTCTTT. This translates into CASSHRGGPTTEAFF.

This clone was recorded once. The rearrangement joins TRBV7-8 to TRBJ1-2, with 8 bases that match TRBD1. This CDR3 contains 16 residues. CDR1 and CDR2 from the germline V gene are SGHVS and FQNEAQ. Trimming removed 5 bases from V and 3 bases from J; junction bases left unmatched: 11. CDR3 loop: CASSPSGQGIDYGYTF. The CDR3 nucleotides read TGTGCCAGCAGCCCTAGTGGACAGGGAATAGACTATGGCTACACCTTC.

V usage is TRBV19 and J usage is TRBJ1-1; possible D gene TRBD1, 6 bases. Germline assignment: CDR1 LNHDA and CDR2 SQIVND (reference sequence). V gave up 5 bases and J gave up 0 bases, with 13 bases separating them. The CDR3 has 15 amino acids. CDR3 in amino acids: CASSPWDTLNTEAFF. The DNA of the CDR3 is TGTGCCAGTAGTCCCTGGGACACCCTGAACACTGAAGCTTTCTTT. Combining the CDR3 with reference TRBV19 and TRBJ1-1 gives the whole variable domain DGGITQSPKYLFRKEGQNVTLSCEQNLNHDAMYWYRQDPGQGLRLIYYSQIVNDFQKGDIAEGYSVSREKKESFPLTVTSAQKNPTAFYLCASSPWDTLNTEAFFGQGTRLTVV.

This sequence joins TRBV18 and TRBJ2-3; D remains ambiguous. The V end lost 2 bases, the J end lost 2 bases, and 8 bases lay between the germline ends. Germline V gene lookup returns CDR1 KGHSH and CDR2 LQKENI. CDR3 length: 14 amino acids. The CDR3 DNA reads TGTGCCAGCTCACCATCGCAGATCACAGATACGCAGTATTTT. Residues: CASSPSQITDTQYF.

Here the CDR3 reads CASESTTGETQYF. CDR3 sequence (DNA): TGTGCCAGCGAATCCACAACGGGAGAGACCCAGTACTTC. V usage is TRBV2 and J usage is TRBJ2-5; no definite D call. Germline loops: CDR1 SNHLY, CDR2 FYNNEI. CDR3 length: 13 residues. V was pared by 8 bases and J by 4 bases, with 14 bases between.

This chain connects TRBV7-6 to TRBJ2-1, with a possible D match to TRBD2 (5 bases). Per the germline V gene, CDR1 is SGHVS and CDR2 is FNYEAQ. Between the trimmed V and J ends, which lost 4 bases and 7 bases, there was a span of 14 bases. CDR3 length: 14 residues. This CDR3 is CASSSQRYTNEQFF. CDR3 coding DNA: TGTGCCAGCAGCTCCCAGCGGTACACGAATGAGCAGTTCTTC.

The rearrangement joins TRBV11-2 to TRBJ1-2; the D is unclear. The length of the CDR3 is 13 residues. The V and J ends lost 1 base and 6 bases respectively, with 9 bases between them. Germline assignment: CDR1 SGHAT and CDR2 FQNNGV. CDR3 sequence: CASSLAGSNGYTF. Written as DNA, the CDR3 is TGTGCCAGCAGCTTAGCGGGCAGCAATGGCTACACCTTC.

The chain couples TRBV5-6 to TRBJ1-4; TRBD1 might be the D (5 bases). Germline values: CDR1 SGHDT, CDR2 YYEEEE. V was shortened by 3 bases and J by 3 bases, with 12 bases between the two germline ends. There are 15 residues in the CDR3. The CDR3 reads CASSWAGTANEKLFF. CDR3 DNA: TGTGCCAGCAGCTGGGCCGGGACCGCTAATGAAAAACTGTTTTTT.

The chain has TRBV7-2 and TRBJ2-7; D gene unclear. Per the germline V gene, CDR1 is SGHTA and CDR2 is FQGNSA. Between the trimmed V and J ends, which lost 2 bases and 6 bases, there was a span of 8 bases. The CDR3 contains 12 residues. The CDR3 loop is CASSLRAREQYF. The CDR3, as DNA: TGTGCCAGCAGCTTACGGGCTCGCGAGCAGTACTTC. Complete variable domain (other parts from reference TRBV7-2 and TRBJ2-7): GAGVSQSPSNKVTEKGKDVELRCDPISGHTALYWYRQSLGQGLEFLIYFQGNSAPDKSGLPSDRFSAERTGGSVSTLTIQRTQQEDSAVYLCASSLRAREQYFGPGTRLTVT.

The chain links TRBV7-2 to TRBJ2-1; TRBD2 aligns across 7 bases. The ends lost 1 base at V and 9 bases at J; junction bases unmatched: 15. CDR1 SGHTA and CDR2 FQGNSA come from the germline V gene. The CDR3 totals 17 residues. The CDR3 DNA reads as TGTGCCAGCAGCTTAGGAGGTACTGGCGGGAGAGGTGGTGAGCAGTTCTTC. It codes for CASSLGGTGGRGGEQFF.

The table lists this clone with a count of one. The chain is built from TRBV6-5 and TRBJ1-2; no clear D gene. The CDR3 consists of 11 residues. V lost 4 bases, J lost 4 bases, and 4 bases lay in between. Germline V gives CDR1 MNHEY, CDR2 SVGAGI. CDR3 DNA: TGTGCCAGCAGTTCAGTCTATGGCTACACCTTC. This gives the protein CASSSVYGYTF.